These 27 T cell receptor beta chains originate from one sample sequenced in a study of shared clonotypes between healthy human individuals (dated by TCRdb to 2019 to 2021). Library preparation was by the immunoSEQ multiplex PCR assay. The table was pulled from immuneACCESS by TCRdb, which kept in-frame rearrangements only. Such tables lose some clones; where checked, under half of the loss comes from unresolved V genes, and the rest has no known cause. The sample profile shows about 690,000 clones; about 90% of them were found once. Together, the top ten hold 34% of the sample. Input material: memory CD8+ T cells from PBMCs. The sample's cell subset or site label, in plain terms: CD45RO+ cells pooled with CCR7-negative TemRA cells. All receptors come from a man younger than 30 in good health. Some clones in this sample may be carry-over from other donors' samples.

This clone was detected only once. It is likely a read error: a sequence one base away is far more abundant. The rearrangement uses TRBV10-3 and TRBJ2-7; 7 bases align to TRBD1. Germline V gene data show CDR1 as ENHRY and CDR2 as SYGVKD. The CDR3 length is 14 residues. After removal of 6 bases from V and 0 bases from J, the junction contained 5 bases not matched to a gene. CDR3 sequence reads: CAIRPGTVSYEQYF. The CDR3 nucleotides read TGTGCCATCAGGCCCGGGACAGTCTCCTACGAGCAGTACTTC.

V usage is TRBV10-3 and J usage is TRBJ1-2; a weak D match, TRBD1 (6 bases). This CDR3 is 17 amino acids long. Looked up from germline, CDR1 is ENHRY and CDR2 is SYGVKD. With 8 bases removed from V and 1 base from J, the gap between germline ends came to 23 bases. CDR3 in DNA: TGTGCCATCCCTTCCCAAGACGGAGGGGGGAATAACTATGGCTACACCTTC. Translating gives CAIPSQDGGGNNYGYTF.

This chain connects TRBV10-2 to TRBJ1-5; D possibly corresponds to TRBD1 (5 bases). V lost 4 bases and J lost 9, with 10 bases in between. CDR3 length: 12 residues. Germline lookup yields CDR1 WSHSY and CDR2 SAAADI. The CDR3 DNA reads TGCGCCAGCAGTGCAGGGTTAGGGCCCCAGCATTTT. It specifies CASSAGLGPQHF.

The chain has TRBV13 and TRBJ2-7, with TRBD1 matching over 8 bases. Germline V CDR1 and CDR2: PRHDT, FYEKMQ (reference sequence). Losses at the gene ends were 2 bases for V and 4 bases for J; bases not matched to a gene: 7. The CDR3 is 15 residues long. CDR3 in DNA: TGTGCCAGCAGCTTAACCAGGGGGCGATGGTACGAGCAGTACTTC. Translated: CASSLTRGRWYEQYF.

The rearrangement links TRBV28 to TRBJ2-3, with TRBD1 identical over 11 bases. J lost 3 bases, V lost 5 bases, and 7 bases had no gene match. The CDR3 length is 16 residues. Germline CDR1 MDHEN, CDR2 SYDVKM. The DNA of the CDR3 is TGTGCCAGCAGTCTGACCCGGGACAGGGGGACAGATACGCAGTATTTT. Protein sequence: CASSLTRDRGTDTQYF.

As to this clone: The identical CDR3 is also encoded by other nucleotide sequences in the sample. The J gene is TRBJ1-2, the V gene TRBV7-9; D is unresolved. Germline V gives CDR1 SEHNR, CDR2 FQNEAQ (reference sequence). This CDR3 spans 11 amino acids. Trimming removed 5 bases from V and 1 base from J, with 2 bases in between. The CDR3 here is CASSSNYGYTF. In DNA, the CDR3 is TGTGCCAGCAGCAGTAACTATGGCTACACCTTC.

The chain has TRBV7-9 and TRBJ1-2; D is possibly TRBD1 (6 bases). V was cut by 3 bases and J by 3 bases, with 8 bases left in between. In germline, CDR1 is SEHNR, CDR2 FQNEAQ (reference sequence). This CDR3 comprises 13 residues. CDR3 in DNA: TGTGCCAGCAGCTTCCCAGGGGACTATGGCTACACCTTC. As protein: CASSFPGDYGYTF. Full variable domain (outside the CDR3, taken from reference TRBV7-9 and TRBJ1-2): DTGVSQNPRHKITKRGQNVTFRCDPISEHNRLYWYRQTLGQGPEFLTYFQNEAQLEKSRLLSDRFSAERPKGSFSTLEIQRTEQGDSAMYLCASSFPGDYGYTFGSGTRLTVV.

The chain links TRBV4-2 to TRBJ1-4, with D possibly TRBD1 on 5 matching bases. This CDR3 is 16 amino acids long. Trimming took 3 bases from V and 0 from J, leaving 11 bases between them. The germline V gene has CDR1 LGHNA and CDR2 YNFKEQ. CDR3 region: CASSQGGFATNEKLFF. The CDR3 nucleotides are TGTGCCAGCAGCCAGGGGGGGTTTGCAACTAATGAAAAACTGTTTTTT.

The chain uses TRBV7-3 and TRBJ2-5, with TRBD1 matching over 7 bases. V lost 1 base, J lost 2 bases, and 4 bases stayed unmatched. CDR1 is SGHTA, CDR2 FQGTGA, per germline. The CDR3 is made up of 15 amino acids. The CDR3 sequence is CASSLSLGQQETQYF. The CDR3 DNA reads TGTGCCAGCAGCTTAAGCCTGGGACAGCAAGAGACCCAGTACTTC.

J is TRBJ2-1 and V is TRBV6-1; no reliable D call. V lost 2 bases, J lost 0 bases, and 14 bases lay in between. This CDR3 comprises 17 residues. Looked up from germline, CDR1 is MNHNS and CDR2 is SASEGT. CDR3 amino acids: CASSESRAFSSYNEQFF. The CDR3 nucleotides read TGTGCCAGCAGTGAAAGTAGGGCTTTTAGCTCCTACAATGAGCAGTTCTTC.

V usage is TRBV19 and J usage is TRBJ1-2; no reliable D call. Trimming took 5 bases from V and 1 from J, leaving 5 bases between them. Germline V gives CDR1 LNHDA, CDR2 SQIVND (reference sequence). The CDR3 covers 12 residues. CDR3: CASSQDNYGYTF. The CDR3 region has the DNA TGTGCCAGTAGTCAAGATAACTATGGCTACACCTTC.

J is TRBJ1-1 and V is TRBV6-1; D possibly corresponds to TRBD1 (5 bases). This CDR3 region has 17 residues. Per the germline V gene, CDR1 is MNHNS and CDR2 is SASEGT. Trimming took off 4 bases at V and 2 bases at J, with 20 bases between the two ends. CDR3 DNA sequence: TGTGCCAGCAGTGGCGTGGTCCACAGGATAACAAACACTGAAGCTTTCTTT. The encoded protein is CASSGVVHRITNTEAFF.

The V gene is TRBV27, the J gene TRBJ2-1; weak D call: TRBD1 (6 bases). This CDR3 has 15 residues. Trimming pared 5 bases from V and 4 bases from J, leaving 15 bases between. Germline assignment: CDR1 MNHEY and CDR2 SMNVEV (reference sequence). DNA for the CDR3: TGTGCCAGCAGTCCAGGGGTAGGGACATACAATGAGCAGTTCTTC. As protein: CASSPGVGTYNEQFF.

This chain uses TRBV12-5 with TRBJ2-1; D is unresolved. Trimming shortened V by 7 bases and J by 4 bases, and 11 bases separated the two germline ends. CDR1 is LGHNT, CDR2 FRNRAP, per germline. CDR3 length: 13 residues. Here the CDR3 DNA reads TGTGCTAGTGCCTTGATGAATTACAATGAGCAGTTCTTC. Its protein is CASALMNYNEQFF.

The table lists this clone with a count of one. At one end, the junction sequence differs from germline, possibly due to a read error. The CDR3 DNA is TGTGCCAGCAGTTACGATGCCTCTAGCCATCAGCCCCAGCATTTT. Its translation: CASSYDASSHQPQHF. The chain couples TRBV6-5 to TRBJ1-5; D is unresolved. CDR3 size: 15 residues. In germline, CDR1 is MNHEY, CDR2 SVGAGI.

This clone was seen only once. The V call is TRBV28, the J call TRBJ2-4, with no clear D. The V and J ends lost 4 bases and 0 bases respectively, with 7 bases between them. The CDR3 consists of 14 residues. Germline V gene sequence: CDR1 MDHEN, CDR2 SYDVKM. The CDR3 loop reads CASSSDLAKNIQYF. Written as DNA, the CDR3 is TGTGCCAGCAGTTCTGACCTAGCCAAAAACATTCAGTACTTC. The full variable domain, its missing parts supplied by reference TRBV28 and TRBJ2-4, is DVKVTQSSRYLVKRTGEKVFLECVQDMDHENMFWYRQDPGLGLRLIYFSYDVKMKEKGDIPEGYSVSREKKERFSLILESASTNQTSMYLCASSSDLAKNIQYFGAGTRLSVL.

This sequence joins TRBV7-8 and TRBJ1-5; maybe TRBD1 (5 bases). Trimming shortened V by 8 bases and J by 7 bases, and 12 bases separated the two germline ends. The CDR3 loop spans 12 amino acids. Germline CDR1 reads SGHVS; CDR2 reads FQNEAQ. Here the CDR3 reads CASGQQGQPQHF. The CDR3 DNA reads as TGTGCCAGCGGGCAGCAGGGCCAGCCCCAGCATTTT.

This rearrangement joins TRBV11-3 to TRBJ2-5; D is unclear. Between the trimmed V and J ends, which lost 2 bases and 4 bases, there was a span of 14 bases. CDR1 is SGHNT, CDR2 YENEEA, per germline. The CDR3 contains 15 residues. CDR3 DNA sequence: TGTGCCAGCAGCTTACATGGGAATGATGGAGAGACCCAGTACTTC. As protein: CASSLHGNDGETQYF.

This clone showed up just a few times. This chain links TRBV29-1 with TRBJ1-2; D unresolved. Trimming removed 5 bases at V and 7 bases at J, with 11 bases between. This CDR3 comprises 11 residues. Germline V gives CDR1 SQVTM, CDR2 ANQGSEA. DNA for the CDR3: TGCAGCGTTCCATCGGATGGTGGCTACACCTTC. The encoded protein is CSVPSDGGYTF. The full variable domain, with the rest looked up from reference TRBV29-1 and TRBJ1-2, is SAVISQKPSRDICQRGTSLTIQCQVDSQVTMMFWYRQQPGQSLTLIATANQGSEATYESGFVIDKFPISRPNLTFSTLTVSNMSPEDSSIYLCSVPSDGGYTFGSGTRLTVV.

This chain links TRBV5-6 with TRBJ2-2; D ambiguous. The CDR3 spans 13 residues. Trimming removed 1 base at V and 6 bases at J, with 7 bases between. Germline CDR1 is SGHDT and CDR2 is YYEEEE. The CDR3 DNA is TGTGCCAGCAGCTTGTGGGAAGCCGGGGAGCTGTTTTTT. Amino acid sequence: CASSLWEAGELFF. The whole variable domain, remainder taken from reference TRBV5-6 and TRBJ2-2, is DAGVTQSPTHLIKTRGQQVTLRCSPKSGHDTVSWYQQALGQGPQFIFQYYEEEERQRGNFPDRFSGHQFPNYSSELNVNALLLGDSALYLCASSLWEAGELFFGEGSRLTVL.

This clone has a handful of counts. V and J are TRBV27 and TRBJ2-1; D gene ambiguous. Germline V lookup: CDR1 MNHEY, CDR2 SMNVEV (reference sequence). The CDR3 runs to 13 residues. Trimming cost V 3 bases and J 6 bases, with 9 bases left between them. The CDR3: CASSLITSNEQFF. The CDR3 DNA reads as TGTGCCAGCAGTTTGATCACCTCCAATGAGCAGTTCTTC.

CDR3 sequence (DNA): TGTGCCAGCAGCTTGGGGCAGGACAATGGCTACACCTTC. As protein: CASSLGQDNGYTF. The rearrangement uses TRBV7-3 and TRBJ1-2, with D possibly being TRBD1 (5 bases). The CDR3 runs to 13 residues. The V end was cut by 3 bases, the J end by 6 bases, with 11 bases between. From germline, CDR1 is SGHTA and CDR2 FQGTGA.

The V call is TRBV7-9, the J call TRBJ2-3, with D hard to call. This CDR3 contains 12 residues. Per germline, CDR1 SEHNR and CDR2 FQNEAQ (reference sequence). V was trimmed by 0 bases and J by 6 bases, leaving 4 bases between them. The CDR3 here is CASSLAQDTQYF. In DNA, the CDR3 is TGTGCCAGCAGCTTAGCGCAGGATACGCAGTATTTT.

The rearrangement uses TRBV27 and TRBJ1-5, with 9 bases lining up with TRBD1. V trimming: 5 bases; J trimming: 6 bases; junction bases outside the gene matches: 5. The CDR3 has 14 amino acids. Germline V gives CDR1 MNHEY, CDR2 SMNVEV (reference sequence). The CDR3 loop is CASSQGTGSQPQHF. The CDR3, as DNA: TGTGCCAGCAGTCAGGGGACAGGGTCTCAGCCCCAGCATTTT.

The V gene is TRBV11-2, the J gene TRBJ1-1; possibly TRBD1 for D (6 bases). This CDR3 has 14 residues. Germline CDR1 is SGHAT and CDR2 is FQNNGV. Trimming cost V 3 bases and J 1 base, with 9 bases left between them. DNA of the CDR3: TGTGCCAGCAGCTTCGGACAGCCGAACACTGAAGCTTTCTTT. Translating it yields CASSFGQPNTEAFF.

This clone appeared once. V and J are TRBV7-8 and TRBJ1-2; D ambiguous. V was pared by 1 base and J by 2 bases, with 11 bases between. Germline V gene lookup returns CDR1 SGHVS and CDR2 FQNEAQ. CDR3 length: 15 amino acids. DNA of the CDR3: TGTGCCAGCAGCTTAGAACGTCAGCAAAACTATGGCTACACCTTC. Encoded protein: CASSLERQQNYGYTF.

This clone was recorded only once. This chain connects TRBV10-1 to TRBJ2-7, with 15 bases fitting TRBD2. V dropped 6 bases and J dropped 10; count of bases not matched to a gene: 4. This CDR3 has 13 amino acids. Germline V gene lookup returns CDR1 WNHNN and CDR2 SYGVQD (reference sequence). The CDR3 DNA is TGCGCCAGCAGCTTGGGACTAGCGGGGGGCCAGTACTTC. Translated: CASSLGLAGGQYF.